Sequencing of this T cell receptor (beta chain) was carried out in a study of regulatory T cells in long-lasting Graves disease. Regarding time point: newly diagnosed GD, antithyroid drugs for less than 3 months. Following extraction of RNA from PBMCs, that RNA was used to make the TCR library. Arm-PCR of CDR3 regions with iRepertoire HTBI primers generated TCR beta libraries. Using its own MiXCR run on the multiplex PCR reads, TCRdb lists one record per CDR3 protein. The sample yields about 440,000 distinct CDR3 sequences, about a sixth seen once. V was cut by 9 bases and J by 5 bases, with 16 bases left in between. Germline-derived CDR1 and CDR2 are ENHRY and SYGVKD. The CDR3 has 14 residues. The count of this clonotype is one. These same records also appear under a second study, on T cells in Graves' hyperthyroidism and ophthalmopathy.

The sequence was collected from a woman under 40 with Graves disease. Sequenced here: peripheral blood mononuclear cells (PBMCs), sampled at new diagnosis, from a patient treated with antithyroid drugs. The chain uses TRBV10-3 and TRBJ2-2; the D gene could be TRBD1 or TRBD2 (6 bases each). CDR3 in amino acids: CAISRQEGTGELFF. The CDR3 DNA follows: TGTGCCATTAGTCGACAGGAGGGGACCGGGGAGCTGTTTTTT.